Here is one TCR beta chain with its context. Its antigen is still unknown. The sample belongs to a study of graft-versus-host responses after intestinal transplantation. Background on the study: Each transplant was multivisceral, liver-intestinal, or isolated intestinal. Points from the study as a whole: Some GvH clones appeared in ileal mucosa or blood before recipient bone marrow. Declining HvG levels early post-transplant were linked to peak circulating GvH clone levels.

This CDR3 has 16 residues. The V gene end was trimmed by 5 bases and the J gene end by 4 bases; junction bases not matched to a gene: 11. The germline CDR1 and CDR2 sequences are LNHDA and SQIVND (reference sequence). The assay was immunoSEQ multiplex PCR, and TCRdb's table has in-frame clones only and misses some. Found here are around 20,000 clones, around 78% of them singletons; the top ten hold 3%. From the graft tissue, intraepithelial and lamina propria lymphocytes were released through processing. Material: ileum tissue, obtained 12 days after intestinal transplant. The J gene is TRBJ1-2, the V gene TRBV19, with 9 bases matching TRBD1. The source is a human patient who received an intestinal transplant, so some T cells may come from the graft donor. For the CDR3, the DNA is TGTGCCAGTAGTGAACGGACAGGGGCGTATTTCTATGGCTACACCTTC. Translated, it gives CASSERTGAYFYGYTF.